Below are 25 T cell receptor beta chains sequenced from a single sample in a study of glioma-infiltrating T cells after dendritic cell vaccination. This table comes from immunoSEQ multiplex PCR, and its TCRdb copy is limited to in-frame clones, with some not included. This sample has roughly 100,000 clones, with roughly four fifths found just once. The material sequenced was blood, taken before dendritic cell vaccination. The receptors shown here come from a human donor with glioblastoma.

V is TRBV5-6 and J is TRBJ2-5; 11 nucleotides match TRBD1. The CDR3 totals 16 residues. The germline V gene encodes CDR1 SGHDT and CDR2 YYEEEE. The V and J ends lost 2 bases and 3 bases, in that order; junction bases with no gene match: 6. The CDR3 protein is CASSFPGTGGEETQYF. DNA of the CDR3: TGTGCCAGCAGCTTCCCCGGGACAGGGGGTGAAGAGACCCAGTACTTC.

The chain couples TRBV5-1 to TRBJ2-5, with D hard to call. V shed 1 base and J shed 2 bases, with 6 bases lying between them. The CDR3 loop spans 13 amino acids. Germline V gene data show CDR1 as SGHRS and CDR2 as YFSETQ. CDR3 in amino acids: CASSLSSQETQYF. DNA of the CDR3: TGCGCCAGCAGCTTGTCGAGTCAAGAGACCCAGTACTTC.

The chain has TRBV7-2 and TRBJ2-7, with TRBD1 identical over 11 bases. Trimming took 4 bases from V and 7 from J; bases not matched to a gene: 18. The CDR3 consists of 18 residues. CDR1 and CDR2 (germline): SGHTA, FQGNSA. The CDR3 spells CASSWEHLRTGGAGEQYF. CDR3 nucleotide sequence: TGTGCCAGCAGCTGGGAGCACCTCCGGACAGGGGGCGCGGGGGAGCAGTACTTC. Using reference TRBV7-2 and TRBJ2-7 for the parts outside the CDR3, the full variable domain is GAGVSQSPSNKVTEKGKDVELRCDPISGHTALYWYRQSLGQGLEFLIYFQGNSAPDKSGLPSDRFSAERTGGSVSTLTIQRTQQEDSAVYLCASSWEHLRTGGAGEQYFGPGTRLTVT.

The chain combines TRBV27 with TRBJ2-7; perhaps TRBD1 as D (6 bases). The CDR3 covers 13 residues. The V end lost 9 bases, the J end lost 2 bases, and 14 bases lay between the germline ends. Germline CDR1 is MNHEY and CDR2 is SMNVEV (reference sequence). The CDR3 reads CASRTGMAYEQYF. CDR3 bases: TGTGCCAGTCGAACAGGGATGGCCTACGAGCAGTACTTC.

This chain uses TRBV5-1 with TRBJ2-7, with 9 nucleotides matching TRBD1. The CDR3 contains 14 residues. The germline CDR1 and CDR2 sequences are SGHRS and YFSETQ. Trimming at V came to 3 bases and at J to 7 bases, leaving 8 bases not matched to a gene. CDR3: CASSSGTGNWEQYF. The CDR3 DNA reads as TGCGCCAGCAGCTCCGGGACAGGGAACTGGGAGCAGTACTTC. Full variable domain (remainder filled in from reference TRBV5-1 and TRBJ2-7): KAGVTQTPRYLIKTRGQQVTLSCSPISGHRSVSWYQQTPGQGLQFLFEYFSETQRNKGNFPGRFSGRQFSNSRSEMNVSTLELGDSALYLCASSSGTGNWEQYFGPGTRLTVT.

The rearrangement joins TRBV6-5 to TRBJ2-2; TRBD1 agrees at 8 bases. This CDR3 comprises 14 residues. V was pared by 6 bases and J by 8 bases, with 8 bases of the junction left unmatched. The germline CDR1 and CDR2 sequences are MNHEY and SVGAGI. The CDR3, as DNA: TGTGCCAGCAGGGGACAGGTGTCGTTAGGGGAGCTGTTTTTT. This sequence encodes CASRGQVSLGELFF.

The CDR3 DNA follows: TGTGCCTGGAGTACCAAACTACAGGGGGAACCCATTTTTAGGATCTACGAGCAGTACTTC. This translates into CAWSTKLQGEPIFRIYEQYF. The genes are TRBV30 and TRBJ2-7; TRBD1 agrees at 8 bases. Trimming cost V 2 bases and J 3 bases; bases outside gene matches: 24. The CDR3 extends over 20 amino acids. Germline assignment: CDR1 GTSNPN and CDR2 SVGIG (reference sequence). The full variable domain, its missing parts supplied by reference TRBV30 and TRBJ2-7, is SQTIHQWPATLVQPVGSPLSLECTVEGTSNPNLYWYRQAAGRGLQLLFYSVGIGQISSEVPQNLSASRPQDRQFILSSKKLLLSDSGFYLCAWSTKLQGEPIFRIYEQYFGPGTRLTVT.

This clone appeared once. The rearrangement uses TRBV5-4 and TRBJ2-5, with a weak D call TRBD1 (6 bases). CDR3 length: 11 residues. Trimming shortened V by 6 bases and J by 5 bases, and 8 bases separated the two germline ends. CDR1 is SGHNT, CDR2 YYREEE, per germline (reference sequence). The CDR3 sequence is CASTQGETQYF. CDR3 coding DNA: TGTGCCAGCACCCAGGGGGAGACCCAGTACTTC.

This rearrangement joins TRBV6-1 to TRBJ1-1; no clear D gene. The germline V gene encodes CDR1 MNHNS and CDR2 SASEGT. This CDR3 spans 11 amino acids. V was shortened by 5 bases and J by 8 bases, with 9 bases between the two germline ends. CDR3 coding DNA: TGTGCCAGCAGTTACGGGTCAGAAGCTTTCTTT. Its protein product is CASSYGSEAFF.

The CDR3, as DNA: TGTGCTAGTGTCCAGACTAGCGGGGGGGCGGGTACGCAGTATTTT. Protein sequence: CASVQTSGGAGTQYF. The chain uses TRBV12-5 and TRBJ2-3; TRBD2 aligns across 14 bases. V gave up 7 bases and J gave up 8 bases; unmatched junction bases: 8. CDR1 and CDR2 from the germline V gene are LGHNT and FRNRAP. The CDR3 runs 15 residues.

J is TRBJ1-6 and V is TRBV6-1, with 9 bases matching TRBD1. This CDR3 contains 13 residues. Germline loops: CDR1 MNHNS, CDR2 SASEGT. V shed 8 bases and J 8 bases; nucleotides not matched to a gene: 4. The CDR3 region is CASEQGADSPLHF. CDR3 bases: TGTGCCAGCGAACAGGGGGCCGATTCACCCCTCCACTTT.

On this clone: Distinct nucleotide sequences in the sample also encode this CDR3. V usage is TRBV5-1 and J usage is TRBJ2-1; D ambiguous. Trimming removed 0 bases at V and 5 bases at J, with 6 bases between. The CDR3 has 13 amino acids. Germline CDR1 reads SGHRS; CDR2 reads YFSETQ. The CDR3 DNA follows: TGCGCCAGCAGCTTGGACAGTGACAATGAGCAGTTCTTC. Protein product: CASSLDSDNEQFF.

V and J are TRBV11-3 and TRBJ1-4; 8 bases are a match to TRBD1. The CDR3 has 15 residues. CDR1 is SGHNT and CDR2 is YENEEA in the germline V gene. V lost 5 bases, J lost 5 bases, and 7 bases stayed unmatched. The CDR3 loop reads CASSPGQVPNEKLFF. In nucleotides, the CDR3 is TGTGCCAGCAGCCCGGGACAGGTCCCAAATGAAAAACTGTTTTTT.

This clone was recorded many times. The genes are TRBV10-2 and TRBJ2-7; 7 bases align to TRBD1. There are 15 residues in the CDR3. The germline V gene encodes CDR1 WSHSY and CDR2 SAAADI. Trimming at V came to 1 base and at J to 2 bases, leaving 5 bases not matched to a gene. CDR3 sequence: CASSELNRGTYEQYF. The DNA for the CDR3 is TGCGCCAGCAGTGAGTTAAACAGGGGCACCTACGAGCAGTACTTC.

V usage is TRBV5-4 and J usage is TRBJ2-2, with 9 positions matching TRBD1. V shed 6 bases and J 4 bases; nucleotides not matched to a gene: 7. CDR1 is SGHNT, CDR2 YYREEE, per germline (reference sequence). The CDR3 spans 15 residues. The CDR3 DNA reads as TGTGCCAGCAAAGGACAGGGGAGTACCACCGGGGAGCTGTTTTTT. Its protein is CASKGQGSTTGELFF. The full variable domain, with the rest looked up from reference TRBV5-4 and TRBJ2-2, is ETGVTQSPTHLIKTRGQQVTLRCSSQSGHNTVSWYQQALGQGPQFIFQYYREEENGRGNFPPRFSGLQFPNYSSELNVNALELDDSALYLCASKGQGSTTGELFFGEGSRLTVL.

The gene calls are TRBV7-2 and TRBJ1-5; weak D call: TRBD1 (5 bases). The CDR3 loop spans 17 amino acids. CDR1 and CDR2 from the germline V gene are SGHTA and FQGNSA. Trimming cost V 5 bases and J 2 bases, with 19 bases left between them. The CDR3 bases are TGTGCCAGCAGCCCAGGAGGAGGGGCTGGGCGCAATCAGCCCCAGCATTTT. Protein: CASSPGGGAGRNQPQHF.

The gene calls are TRBV4-1 and TRBJ2-7, with 7 nucleotides matching TRBD1. The CDR3 runs 16 residues. The trim removed 4 bases at V and 0 bases at J, leaving 9 bases unmatched. CDR1 and CDR2 from the germline V gene are MGHRA and YSYEKL. The CDR3 region is CASSRLGQVSSYEQYF. The CDR3 coding sequence is TGCGCCAGCAGCCGGCTAGGACAGGTTTCCTCCTACGAGCAGTACTTC.

The chain employs TRBV5-6 and TRBJ1-2; 10 positions agree with TRBD1. Per germline, CDR1 SGHDT and CDR2 YYEEEE. The CDR3 runs to 14 residues. Germline trimming cut 6 bases from V and 11 bases from J; bases unmatched to any gene: 13. The CDR3 is CASTPTGGEGAYTF. The CDR3 region has the DNA TGTGCCAGCACCCCGACAGGGGGCGAGGGCGCGTACACCTTC.

The V and J genes are TRBV15 and TRBJ1-2; 10 nucleotides agree with TRBD1. The CDR3 contains 15 residues. The junction had 4 bases not matched to a gene; V was cut back by 0 bases and J by 6 bases. Germline values: CDR1 LNHNV, CDR2 YYDKDF (reference sequence). Written as DNA, the CDR3 is TGTGCCACCAGCAGAGATTTGGACAGGGGGAATGGCTACACCTTC. Its protein is CATSRDLDRGNGYTF. The full variable domain, completed using reference TRBV15 and TRBJ1-2, is DAMVIQNPRYQVTQFGKPVTLSCSQTLNHNVMYWYQQKSSQAPKLLFHYYDKDFNNEADTPDNFQSRRPNTSFCFLDIRSPGLGDTAMYLCATSRDLDRGNGYTFGSGTRLTVV.

V usage is TRBV5-1 and J usage is TRBJ2-7; a weak D match, TRBD2 (5 bases). Trimming took off 4 bases at V and 2 bases at J, with 16 bases between the two ends. The CDR3 runs to 15 residues. The germline gives CDR1 SGHRS, CDR2 YFSETQ. Here the CDR3 reads CASSPWPRGTYEQYF. The CDR3 nucleotides read TGCGCCAGCAGCCCTTGGCCCCGGGGAACCTACGAGCAGTACTTC.

The chain employs TRBV7-6 and TRBJ1-4; 9 bases are a match to TRBD1. V lost 5 bases and J lost 8; bases outside the gene matches: 12. Germline-derived CDR1 and CDR2 are SGHVS and FNYEAQ. The CDR3 length is 16 residues. In DNA, the CDR3 is TGTGCCAGCAGCGATCCTTCCGGGACAGGGTACGAAAAACTGTTTTTT. As protein: CASSDPSGTGYEKLFF.

The J gene is TRBJ1-2, the V gene TRBV27, with TRBD1 matching over 9 bases. CDR3 length: 12 amino acids. The germline gives CDR1 MNHEY, CDR2 SMNVEV (reference sequence). Losses at the gene ends were 6 bases for V and 8 bases for J; bases not matched to a gene: 4. The CDR3 is CASRGGQGGYTF. CDR3 in DNA: TGTGCCAGCAGGGGGGGACAGGGCGGCTACACCTTC.

V usage is TRBV19 and J usage is TRBJ2-2; 9 bases match TRBD2. There are 17 residues in the CDR3. With 3 bases clipped from V and 3 bases from J, the junction kept 8 bases outside the gene matches. Germline lookup yields CDR1 LNHDA and CDR2 SQIVND (reference sequence). The CDR3 loop reads CASSMSAGGRYTGELFF. The CDR3 nucleotides read TGTGCCAGTAGTATGTCAGCGGGGGGTCGGTACACCGGGGAGCTGTTTTTT.

The chain employs TRBV30 and TRBJ2-1; possible D gene TRBD2, 7 bases. Germline V lookup: CDR1 GTSNPN, CDR2 SVGIG (reference sequence). V shed 6 bases and J shed 9 bases, with 24 bases lying between them. The CDR3 loop spans 15 amino acids. CDR3 amino acids: CACHPTGGLGIEQFF. The CDR3 bases are TGTGCCTGCCATCCCACCGGGGGGCTAGGGATTGAGCAGTTCTTC. Together with reference TRBV30 and TRBJ2-1, the CDR3 gives the full variable domain: SQTIHQWPATLVQPVGSPLSLECTVEGTSNPNLYWYRQAAGRGLQLLFYSVGIGQISSEVPQNLSASRPQDRQFILSSKKLLLSDSGFYLCACHPTGGLGIEQFFGPGTRLTVL.

The genes are TRBV11-3 and TRBJ2-5, with TRBD2 as a possible D gene (5 bases). The germline gives CDR1 SGHNT, CDR2 YENEEA. Trimming pared 0 bases from V and 5 bases from J, leaving 10 bases between. The CDR3 is 14 amino acids. This chain's CDR3 is CASSLDRGGETQYF. The CDR3 nucleotides read TGTGCCAGCAGCTTAGATCGGGGTGGGGAGACCCAGTACTTC.